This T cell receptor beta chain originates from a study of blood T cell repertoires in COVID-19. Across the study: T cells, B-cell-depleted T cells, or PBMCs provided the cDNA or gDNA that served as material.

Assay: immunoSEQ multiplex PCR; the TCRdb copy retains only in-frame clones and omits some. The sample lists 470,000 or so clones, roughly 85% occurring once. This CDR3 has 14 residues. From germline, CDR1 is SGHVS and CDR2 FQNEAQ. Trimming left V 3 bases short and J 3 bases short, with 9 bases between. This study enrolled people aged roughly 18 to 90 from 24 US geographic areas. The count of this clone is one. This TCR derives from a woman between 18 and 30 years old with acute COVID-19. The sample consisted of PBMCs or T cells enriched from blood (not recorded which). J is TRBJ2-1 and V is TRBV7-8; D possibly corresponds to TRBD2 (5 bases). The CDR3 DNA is TGTGCCAGCAGCTTTGAGGGAATCTACAATGAGCAGTTCTTC. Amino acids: CASSFEGIYNEQFF.